One T cell receptor beta chain is described in this entry. Negatively enriched CD4+ T cells were divided by CD45RA into naive and memory. The CDR3 is made up of 15 amino acids. V trimming: 0 bases; J trimming: 8 bases; junction bases outside the gene matches: 8. CDR1 and CDR2 (germline): SGHNT, YYREEE (reference sequence). This specimen comes from a study of shared clonotypes between healthy human individuals. Measured with immunoSEQ multiplex PCR; TCRdb has only the in-frame clones, and not every one. The table shows a few million clones, with roughly 93% occurring only once. The receptor comes from a man between 18 and 29 years old in good health. Some clones in this sample may be carry-over from other donors' samples. The material sequenced was naive CD4+ T cells from PBMCs. Subset denoted: CD45RA+ positively selected. The chain carries TRBV5-4 and TRBJ2-1; 7 bases are shared with TRBD2. The DNA of the CDR3 is TGTGCCAGCAGCTTGGAAGGGGTCGGGGGGTATGAGCAGTTCTTC. Translating gives CASSLEGVGGYEQFF.